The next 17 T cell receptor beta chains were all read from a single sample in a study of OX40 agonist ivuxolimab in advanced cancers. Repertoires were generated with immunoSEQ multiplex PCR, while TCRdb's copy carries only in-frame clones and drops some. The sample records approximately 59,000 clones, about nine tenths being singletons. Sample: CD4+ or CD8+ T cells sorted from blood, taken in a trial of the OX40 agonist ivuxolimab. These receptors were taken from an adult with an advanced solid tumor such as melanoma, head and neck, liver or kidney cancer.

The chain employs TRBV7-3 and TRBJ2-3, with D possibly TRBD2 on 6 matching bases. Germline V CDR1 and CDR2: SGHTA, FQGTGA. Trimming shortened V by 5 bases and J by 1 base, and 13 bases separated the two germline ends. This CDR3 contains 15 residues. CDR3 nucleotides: TGTGCCAGCAGCCTCGGGACTTTTGGCACAGATACGCAGTATTTT. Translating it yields CASSLGTFGTDTQYF.

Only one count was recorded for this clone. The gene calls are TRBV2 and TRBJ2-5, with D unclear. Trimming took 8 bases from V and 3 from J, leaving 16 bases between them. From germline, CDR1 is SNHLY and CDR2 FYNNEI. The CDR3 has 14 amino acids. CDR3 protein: CASGSGQAKETQYF. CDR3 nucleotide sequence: TGTGCCAGCGGAAGTGGTCAGGCGAAAGAGACCCAGTACTTC.

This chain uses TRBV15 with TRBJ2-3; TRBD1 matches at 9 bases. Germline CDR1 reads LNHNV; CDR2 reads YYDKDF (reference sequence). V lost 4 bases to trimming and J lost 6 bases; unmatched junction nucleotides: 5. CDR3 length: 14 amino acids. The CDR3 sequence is CATSTGQGIDTQYF. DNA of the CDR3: TGTGCCACCAGCACGGGACAGGGTATCGATACGCAGTATTTT.

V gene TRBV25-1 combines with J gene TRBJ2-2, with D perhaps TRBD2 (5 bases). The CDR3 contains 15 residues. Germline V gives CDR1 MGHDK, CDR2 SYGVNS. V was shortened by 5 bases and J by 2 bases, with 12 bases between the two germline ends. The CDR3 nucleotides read TGTGCCAGCAGTTCCCCGGGGAGAAACACCGGGGAGCTGTTTTTT. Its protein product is CASSSPGRNTGELFF.

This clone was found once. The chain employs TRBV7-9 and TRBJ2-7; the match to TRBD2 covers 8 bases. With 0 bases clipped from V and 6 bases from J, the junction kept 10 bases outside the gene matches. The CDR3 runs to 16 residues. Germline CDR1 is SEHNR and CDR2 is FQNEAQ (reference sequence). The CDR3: CASSLALFGGLGEQYF. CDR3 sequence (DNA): TGTGCCAGCAGCTTAGCGCTTTTTGGGGGACTAGGCGAGCAGTACTTC.

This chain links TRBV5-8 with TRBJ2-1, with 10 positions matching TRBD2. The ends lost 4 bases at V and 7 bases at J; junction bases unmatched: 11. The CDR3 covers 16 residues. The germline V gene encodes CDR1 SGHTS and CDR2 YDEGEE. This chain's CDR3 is CASSPKGAGGRNEQFF. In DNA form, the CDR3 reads TGTGCCAGCAGCCCCAAAGGAGCGGGAGGGCGTAATGAGCAGTTCTTC. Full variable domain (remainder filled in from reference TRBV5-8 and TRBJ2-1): EAGVTQSPTHLIKTRGQQATLRCSPISGHTSVYWYQQALGLGLQFLLWYDEGEERNRGNFPPRFSGRQFPNYSSELNVNALELEDSALYLCASSPKGAGGRNEQFFGPGTRLTVL.

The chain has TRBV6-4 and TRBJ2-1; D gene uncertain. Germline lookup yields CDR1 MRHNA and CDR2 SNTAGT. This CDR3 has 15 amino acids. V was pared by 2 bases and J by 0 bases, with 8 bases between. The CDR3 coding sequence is TGTGCCAGCAGTGACGGCGGTAGCTCCTACAATGAGCAGTTCTTC. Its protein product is CASSDGGSSYNEQFF.

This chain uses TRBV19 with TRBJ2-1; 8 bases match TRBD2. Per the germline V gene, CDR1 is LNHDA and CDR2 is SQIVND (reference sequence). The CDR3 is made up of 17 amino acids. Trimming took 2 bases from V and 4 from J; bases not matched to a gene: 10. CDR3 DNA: TGTGCCAGTAGTATATCTCACACTAGCGGAGAATACAATGAGCAGTTCTTC. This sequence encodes CASSISHTSGEYNEQFF.

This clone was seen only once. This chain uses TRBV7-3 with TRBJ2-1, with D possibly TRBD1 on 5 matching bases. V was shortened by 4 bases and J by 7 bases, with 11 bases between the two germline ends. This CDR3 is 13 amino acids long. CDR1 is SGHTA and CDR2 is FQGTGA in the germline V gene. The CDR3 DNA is TGTGCCAGCAGCTCATATCAGGGAAATGAGCAGTTCTTC. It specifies CASSSYQGNEQFF.

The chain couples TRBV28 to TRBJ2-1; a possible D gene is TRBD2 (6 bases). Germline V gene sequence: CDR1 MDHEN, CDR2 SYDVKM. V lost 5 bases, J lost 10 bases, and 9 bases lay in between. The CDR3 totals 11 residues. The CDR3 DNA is TGTGCCAGCAGTAGGCGGGAAGAGCAGTTCTTC. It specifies CASSRREEQFF. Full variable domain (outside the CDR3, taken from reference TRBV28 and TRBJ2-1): DVKVTQSSRYLVKRTGEKVFLECVQDMDHENMFWYRQDPGLGLRLIYFSYDVKMKEKGDIPEGYSVSREKKERFSLILESASTNQTSMYLCASSRREEQFFGPGTRLTVL.

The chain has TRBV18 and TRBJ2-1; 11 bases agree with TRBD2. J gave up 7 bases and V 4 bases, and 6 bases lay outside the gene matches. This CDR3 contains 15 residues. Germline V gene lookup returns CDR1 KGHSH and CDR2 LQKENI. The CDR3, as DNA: TGTGCCAGCTCACTACTAGCGGGGGAAGCTAATGAGCAGTTCTTC. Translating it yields CASSLLAGEANEQFF.

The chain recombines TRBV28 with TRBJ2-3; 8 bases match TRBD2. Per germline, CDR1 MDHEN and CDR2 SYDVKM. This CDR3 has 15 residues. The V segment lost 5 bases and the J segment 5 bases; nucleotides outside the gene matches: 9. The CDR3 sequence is CASSPFPGGVDTQYF. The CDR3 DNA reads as TGTGCCAGCAGTCCCTTCCCGGGAGGGGTAGATACGCAGTATTTT.

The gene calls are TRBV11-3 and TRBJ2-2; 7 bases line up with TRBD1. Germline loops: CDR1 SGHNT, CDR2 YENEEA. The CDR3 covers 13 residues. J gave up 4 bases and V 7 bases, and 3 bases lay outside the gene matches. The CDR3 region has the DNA TGTGCCAGCACAACAGGGGTCACCGGGGAGCTGTTTTTT. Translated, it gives CASTTGVTGELFF.

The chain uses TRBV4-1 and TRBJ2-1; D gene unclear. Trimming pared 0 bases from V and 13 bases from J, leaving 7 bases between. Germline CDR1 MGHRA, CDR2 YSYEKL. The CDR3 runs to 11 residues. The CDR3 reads CASSQENRQFF. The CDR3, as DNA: TGCGCCAGCAGCCAAGAGAATAGACAGTTCTTC.

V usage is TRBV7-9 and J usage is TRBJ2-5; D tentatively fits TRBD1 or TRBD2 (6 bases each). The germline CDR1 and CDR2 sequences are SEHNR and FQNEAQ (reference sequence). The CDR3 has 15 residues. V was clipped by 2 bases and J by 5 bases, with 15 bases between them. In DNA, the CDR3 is TGTGCCAGCAGCTTATATCGCGGAGGGGGGGAGACCCAGTACTTC. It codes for CASSLYRGGGETQYF.

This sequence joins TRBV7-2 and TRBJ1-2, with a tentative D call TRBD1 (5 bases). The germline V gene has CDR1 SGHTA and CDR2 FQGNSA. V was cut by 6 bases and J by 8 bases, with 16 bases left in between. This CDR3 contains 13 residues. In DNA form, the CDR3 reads TGTGCCAGCAGTTTGGGTTCCGGGGACGGCTACACCTTC. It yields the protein CASSLGSGDGYTF.

CDR3 sequence reads: CASSFFRDRRTGELFF. For the CDR3, the DNA is TGTGCCAGCAGCTTTTTTCGGGACAGAAGGACCGGGGAGCTGTTTTTT. This chain connects TRBV7-9 to TRBJ2-2, with 7 positions matching TRBD1. Germline V gene lookup returns CDR1 SEHNR and CDR2 FQNEAQ (reference sequence). The V and J ends lost 3 bases and 5 bases, in that order; junction bases with no gene match: 9. The CDR3 is made up of 16 amino acids.